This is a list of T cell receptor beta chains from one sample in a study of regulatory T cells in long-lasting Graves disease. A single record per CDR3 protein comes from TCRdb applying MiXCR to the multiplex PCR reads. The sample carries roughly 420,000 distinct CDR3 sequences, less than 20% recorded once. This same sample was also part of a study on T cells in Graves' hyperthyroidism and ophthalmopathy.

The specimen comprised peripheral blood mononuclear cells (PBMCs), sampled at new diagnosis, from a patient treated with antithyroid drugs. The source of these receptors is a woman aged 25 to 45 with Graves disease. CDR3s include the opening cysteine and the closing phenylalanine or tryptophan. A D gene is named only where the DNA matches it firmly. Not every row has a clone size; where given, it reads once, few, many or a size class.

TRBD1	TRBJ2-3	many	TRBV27	CATPLDRGNTQYF	TGTGCCACCCCCTTGGACAGGGGTAATACGCAGTATTTT
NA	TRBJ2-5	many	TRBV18	CASSLWQETQYF	TGTGCCAGCTCACTCTGGCAAGAGACCCAGTACTTC
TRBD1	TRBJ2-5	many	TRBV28	CASSSDRGLETQYF	TGTGCCAGCAGCTCGGACAGGGGGCTGGAGACCCAGTACTTC
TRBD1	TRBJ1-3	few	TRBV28	CASSLGPSGGGNTIYF	TGTGCCAGCAGTTTAGGACCCTCAGGGGGCGGAAACACCATATATTTT
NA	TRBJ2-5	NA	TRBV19	CASSQGSAEETQYF	TGTGCCAGTAGCCAAGGGTCCGCGGAAGAGACCCAGTACTTC
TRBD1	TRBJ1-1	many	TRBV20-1	CSAQTGTGHEAFF	TGCAGTGCTCAAACCGGGACAGGGCATGAAGCTTTCTTT
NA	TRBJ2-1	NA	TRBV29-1	CSYLSGTDNEQFF	TGCAGCTACTTAAGCGGAACCGACAATGAGCAGTTCTTC
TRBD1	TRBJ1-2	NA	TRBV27	CASRTTGTGHGYTF	TGTGCCAGCAGGACTACCGGGACAGGGCATGGCTACACCTTC
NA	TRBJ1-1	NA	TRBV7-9	CASSLISGNTEAFF	TGTGCCAGCAGCTTAATTAGCGGGAACACTGAAGCTTTCTTT
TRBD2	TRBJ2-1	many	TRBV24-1	CATSDSLAGVRDEQFF	TGTGCCACCAGTGATTCCTTAGCGGGAGTTAGAGATGAGCAGTTCTTC
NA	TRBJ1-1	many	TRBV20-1	CSAIGSGNTEAFF	TGCAGTGCTATCGGCAGCGGGAACACTGAAGCTTTCTTT
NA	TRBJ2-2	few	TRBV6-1	CASRPGAPGELFF	TGTGCCAGCAGGCCAGGGGCCCCCGGGGAGCTGTTTTTT